This T cell receptor beta chain was sequenced in a study of blood T cell repertoires in COVID-19. Measured with immunoSEQ multiplex PCR; TCRdb has only the in-frame clones, and not every one. The sample contains a few hundred thousand clones, less than 95% of which appear only once. Participants came from roughly 23 US areas, aged about 18 to 89 years. Recovery among Cohort 3 donors was established by two negative PCRs, clearance, or symptom resolution. Trimming took off 2 bases at V and 1 base at J, with 6 bases between the two ends. CDR1 and CDR2 (germline): KGHSH, LQKENI. CDR3 size: 15 residues. Sequenced: PBMCs or T cells enriched from blood (not recorded which). The receptor was isolated from a man younger than 35 who had recovered from COVID-19. V is TRBV18 and J is TRBJ2-6, with D tentatively TRBD2 (5 bases). The chain's CDR3 is CASSPGSSGANVLTF. CDR3 DNA sequence: TGTGCCAGCTCACCAGGGAGTTCTGGGGCCAACGTCCTGACTTTC.